The clone carrying this T cell receptor (beta chain) was found many times. What it recognizes is unknown. The sample is drawn from a study of CD8 T cells in ankylosing spondylitis. Quantitative 5'-RACE with molecular barcodes produced the TCR beta libraries. One entry per CDR3 protein results from TCRdb running MiXCR on the 5' RACE reads. The data show some 250,000 distinct CDR3 sequences, approximately 24% seen once. The CDR3 length is 15 residues. Trimming stripped 4 bases from V and 2 bases from J, with 14 bases between. Germline V gene data show CDR1 as DFQATT and CDR2 as SNEGSKA (reference sequence). Study-wide results and limits: There was a TCR beta motif, made of several highly homologous variants, that appeared characteristic of ankylosing spondylitis blood. Disease-linked clones reportedly concentrated significantly in matched ankylosing spondylitis synovial fluid. Previously reported in reactive arthritis synovial fluid and blood were some of the motif variants.

The receptor was isolated from a male donor with ankylosing spondylitis or in good health (not recorded which). The chain combines TRBV20-1 with TRBJ2-2; tentative D call: TRBD1 (6 bases). The source material was blood, either unsorted or a sorted T cell fraction (not recorded which). The CDR3: CSAKRDIRNTGELFF. CDR3 sequence (DNA): TGCAGTGCTAAGAGGGACATCCGTAACACCGGGGAGCTGTTTTTT.